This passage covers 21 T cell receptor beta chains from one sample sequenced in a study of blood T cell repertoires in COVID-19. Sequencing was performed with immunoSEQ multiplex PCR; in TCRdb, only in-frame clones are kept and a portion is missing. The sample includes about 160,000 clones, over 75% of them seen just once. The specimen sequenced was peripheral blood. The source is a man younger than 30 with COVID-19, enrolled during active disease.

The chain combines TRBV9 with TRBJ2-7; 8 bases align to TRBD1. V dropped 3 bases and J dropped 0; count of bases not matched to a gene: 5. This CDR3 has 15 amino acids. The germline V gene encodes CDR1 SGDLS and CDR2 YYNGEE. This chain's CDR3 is CASSETGASSYEQYF. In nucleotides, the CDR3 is TGTGCCAGCAGCGAGACAGGGGCTTCCTCCTACGAGCAGTACTTC.

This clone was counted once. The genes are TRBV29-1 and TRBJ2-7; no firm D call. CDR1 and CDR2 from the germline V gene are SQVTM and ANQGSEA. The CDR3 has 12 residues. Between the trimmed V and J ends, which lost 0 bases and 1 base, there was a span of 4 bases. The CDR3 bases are TGCAGCGTTGAAGATACATCCTACGAGCAGTACTTC. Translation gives CSVEDTSYEQYF.

As DNA, the CDR3 is TGTGCCAGCAGTTTATCTCAGGGTCCCCACGAGCAGTACTTC. The encoded protein is CASSLSQGPHEQYF. V and J are TRBV28 and TRBJ2-7; D might be TRBD1 (5 bases). Germline V gives CDR1 MDHEN, CDR2 SYDVKM. Trimming removed 1 base from V and 5 bases from J, with 12 bases in between. The CDR3 contains 14 residues.

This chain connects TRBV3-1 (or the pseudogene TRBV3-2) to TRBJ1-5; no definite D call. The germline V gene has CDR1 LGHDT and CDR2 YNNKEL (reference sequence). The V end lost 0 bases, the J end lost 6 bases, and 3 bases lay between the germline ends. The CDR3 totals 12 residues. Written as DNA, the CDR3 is TGTGCCAGCAGCCAAGACGGTCAGCCCCAGCATTTT. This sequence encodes CASSQDGQPQHF.

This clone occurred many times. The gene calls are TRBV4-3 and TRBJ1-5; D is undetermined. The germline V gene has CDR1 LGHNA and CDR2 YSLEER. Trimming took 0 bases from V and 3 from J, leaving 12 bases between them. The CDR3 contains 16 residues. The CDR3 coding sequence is TGCGCCAGCAGCCAAGAGGGTTGGAGTTACAATCAGCCCCAGCATTTT. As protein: CASSQEGWSYNQPQHF.

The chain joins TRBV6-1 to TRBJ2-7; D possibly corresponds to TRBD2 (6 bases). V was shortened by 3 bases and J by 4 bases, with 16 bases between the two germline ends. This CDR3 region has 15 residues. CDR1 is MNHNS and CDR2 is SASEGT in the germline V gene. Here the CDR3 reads CASSEGWRAGYEQYF. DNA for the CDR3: TGTGCCAGCAGTGAGGGGTGGAGGGCCGGGTACGAGCAGTACTTC.

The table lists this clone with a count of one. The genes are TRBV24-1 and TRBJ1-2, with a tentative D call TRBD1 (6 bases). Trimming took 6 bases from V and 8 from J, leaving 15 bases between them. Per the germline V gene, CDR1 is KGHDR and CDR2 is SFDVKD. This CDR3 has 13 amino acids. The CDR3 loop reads CATSLGGVEGYTF. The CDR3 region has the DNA TGTGCCACCAGTTTAGGGGGAGTTGAAGGCTACACCTTC.

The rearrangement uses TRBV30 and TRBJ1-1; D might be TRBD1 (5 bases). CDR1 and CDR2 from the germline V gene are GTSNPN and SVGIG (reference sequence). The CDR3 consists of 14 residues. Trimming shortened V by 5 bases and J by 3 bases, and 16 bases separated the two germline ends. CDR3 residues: CAWYRRGGYTEAFF. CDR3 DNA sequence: TGTGCCTGGTACCGGAGGGGTGGGTACACTGAAGCTTTCTTT.

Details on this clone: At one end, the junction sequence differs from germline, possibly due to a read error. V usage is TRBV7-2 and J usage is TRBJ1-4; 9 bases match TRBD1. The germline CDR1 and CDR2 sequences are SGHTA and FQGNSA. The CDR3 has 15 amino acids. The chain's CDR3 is CASSLGGTGLEKLLF. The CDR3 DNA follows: TGTGCCAGCAGCTTAGGAGGGACAGGGTTAGAAAAACTGCTTTTT.

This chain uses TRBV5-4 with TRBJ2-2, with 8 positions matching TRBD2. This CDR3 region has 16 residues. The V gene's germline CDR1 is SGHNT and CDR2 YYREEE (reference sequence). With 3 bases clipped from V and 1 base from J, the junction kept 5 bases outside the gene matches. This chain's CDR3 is CASSWGTRGNTGELFF. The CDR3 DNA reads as TGTGCCAGCAGCTGGGGGACTAGGGGGAACACCGGGGAGCTGTTTTTT.

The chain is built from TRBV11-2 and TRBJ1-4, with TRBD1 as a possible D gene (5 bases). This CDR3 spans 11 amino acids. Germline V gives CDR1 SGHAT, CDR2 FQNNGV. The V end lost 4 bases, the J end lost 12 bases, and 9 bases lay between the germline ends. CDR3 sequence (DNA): TGTGCCAGCAGCTGGACGGGGGAACTGTTTTTT. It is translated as CASSWTGELFF.

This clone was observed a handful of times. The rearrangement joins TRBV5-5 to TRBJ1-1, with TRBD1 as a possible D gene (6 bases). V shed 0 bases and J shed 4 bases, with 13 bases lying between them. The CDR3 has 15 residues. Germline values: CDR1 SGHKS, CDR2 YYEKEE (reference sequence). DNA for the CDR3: TGTGCCAGCAGCTTGGAGGGGACAATTAGCACTGAAGCTTTCTTT. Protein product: CASSLEGTISTEAFF.

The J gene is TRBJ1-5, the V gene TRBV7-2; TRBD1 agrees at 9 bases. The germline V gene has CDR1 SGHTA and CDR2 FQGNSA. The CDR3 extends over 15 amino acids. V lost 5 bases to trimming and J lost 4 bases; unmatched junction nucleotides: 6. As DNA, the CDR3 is TGTGCCAGCAGCCGTACAGGGGGCCTAAATCAGCCCCAGCATTTT. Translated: CASSRTGGLNQPQHF.

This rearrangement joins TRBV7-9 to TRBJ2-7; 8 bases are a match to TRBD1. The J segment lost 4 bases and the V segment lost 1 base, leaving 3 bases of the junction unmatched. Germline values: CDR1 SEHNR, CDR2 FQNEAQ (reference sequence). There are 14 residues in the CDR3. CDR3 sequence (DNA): TGTGCCAGCAGCTTAGGGACAGGGATATACGAGCAGTACTTC. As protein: CASSLGTGIYEQYF.

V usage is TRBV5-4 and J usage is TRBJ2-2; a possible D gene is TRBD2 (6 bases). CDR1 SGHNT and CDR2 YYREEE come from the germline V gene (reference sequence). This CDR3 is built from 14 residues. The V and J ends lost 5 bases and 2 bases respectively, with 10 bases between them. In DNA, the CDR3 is TGTGCCAGCAGGCCGGGAGTTAACACCGGGGAGCTGTTTTTT. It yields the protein CASRPGVNTGELFF.

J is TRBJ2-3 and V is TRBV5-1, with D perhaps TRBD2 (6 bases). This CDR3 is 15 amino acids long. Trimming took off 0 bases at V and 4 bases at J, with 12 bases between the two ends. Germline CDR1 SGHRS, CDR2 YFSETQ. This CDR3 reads CASSLAGVGSDTQYF. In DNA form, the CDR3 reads TGCGCCAGCAGCTTGGCGGGAGTGGGCTCAGATACGCAGTATTTT. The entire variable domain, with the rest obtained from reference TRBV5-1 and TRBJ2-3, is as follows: KAGVTQTPRYLIKTRGQQVTLSCSPISGHRSVSWYQQTPGQGLQFLFEYFSETQRNKGNFPGRFSGRQFSNSRSEMNVSTLELGDSALYLCASSLAGVGSDTQYFGPGTRLTVL.

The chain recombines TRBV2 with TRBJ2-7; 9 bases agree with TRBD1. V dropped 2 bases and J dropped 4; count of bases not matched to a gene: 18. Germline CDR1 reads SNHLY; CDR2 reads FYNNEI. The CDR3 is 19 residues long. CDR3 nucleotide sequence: TGTGCCAGCAGTGAACGACCTGGAGACCTCGGGACAGGGAGTTACGAGCAGTACTTC. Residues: CASSERPGDLGTGSYEQYF.

As DNA, the CDR3 is TGTGCCAGCAGTTTGGGAGCCGCTGAAGCTTTCTTT. It yields the protein CASSLGAAEAFF. The chain links TRBV12-3 or TRBV12-4 to TRBJ1-1; D not resolved. The CDR3 sequence is 12 residues long. The germline V and J ends were trimmed by 3 bases and 6 bases, with 8 bases remaining between them.

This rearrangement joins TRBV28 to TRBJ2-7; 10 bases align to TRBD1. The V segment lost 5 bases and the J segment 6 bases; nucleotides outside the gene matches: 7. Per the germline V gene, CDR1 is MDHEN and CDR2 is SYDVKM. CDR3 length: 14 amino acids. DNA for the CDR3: TGTGCCAGCAGTGGGGGACAGGGGAGACGCGAGCAGTACTTC. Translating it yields CASSGGQGRREQYF.

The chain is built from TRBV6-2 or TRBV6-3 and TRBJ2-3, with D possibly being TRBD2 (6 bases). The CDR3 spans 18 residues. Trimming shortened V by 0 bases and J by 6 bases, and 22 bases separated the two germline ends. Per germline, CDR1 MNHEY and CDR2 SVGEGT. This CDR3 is CASSYSNLGTEPWDTQYF. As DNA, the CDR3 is TGTGCCAGCAGTTACTCGAACCTCGGGACTGAGCCATGGGATACGCAGTATTTT.

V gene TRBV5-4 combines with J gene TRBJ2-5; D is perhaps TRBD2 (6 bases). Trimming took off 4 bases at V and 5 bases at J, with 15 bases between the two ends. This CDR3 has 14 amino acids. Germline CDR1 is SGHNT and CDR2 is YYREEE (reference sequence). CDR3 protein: CASSGAGGIETQYF. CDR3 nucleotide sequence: TGTGCCAGCAGCGGGGCGGGCGGGATTGAGACCCAGTACTTC.